The 14 T cell receptor beta chains reported below all come from one sample, sequenced in a study of shared T cell receptors in the human thymus. Produced via immunoSEQ multiplex PCR; TCRdb's table is partial and in-frame only. The repertoire holds about 400,000 clones, roughly 94% seen once, with roughly 0.02% in the top ten. Sequences were obtained from thymocytes. Source of these receptors: a human donor.

V usage is TRBV7-8 and J usage is TRBJ2-3, with 8 positions matching TRBD2. CDR3 size: 15 residues. The V gene end was trimmed by 5 bases and the J gene end by 6 bases; junction bases not matched to a gene: 10. The germline CDR1 and CDR2 sequences are SGHVS and FQNEAQ. The CDR3 DNA sequence: TGTGCCAGCAGCCCTCCTAGCGGGCCTAGGGATACGCAGTATTTT. Protein sequence: CASSPPSGPRDTQYF. The full variable domain, rest sourced from reference TRBV7-8 and TRBJ2-3, is GAGVSQSPRYKVAKRGQDVALRCDPISGHVSLFWYQQALGQGPEFLTYFQNEAQLDKSGLPSDRFFAERPEGSVSTLKIQRTQQEDSAVYLCASSPPSGPRDTQYFGPGTRLTVL.

This chain connects TRBV28 to TRBJ2-1; TRBD2 matches at 9 bases. CDR3 size: 16 residues. Germline V gene sequence: CDR1 MDHEN, CDR2 SYDVKM. J gave up 4 bases and V 3 bases, and 7 bases lay outside the gene matches. The CDR3 is CASSFSGSPTYNEQFF. CDR3 nucleotide sequence: TGTGCCAGCAGTTTTAGCGGGAGCCCCACTTACAATGAGCAGTTCTTC.

The chain couples TRBV11-2 to TRBJ1-3, with TRBD1 matching over 7 bases. Germline V gene lookup returns CDR1 SGHAT and CDR2 FQNNGV. The CDR3 totals 14 residues. Trimming removed 6 bases from V and 1 base from J; junction bases left unmatched: 3. CDR3 DNA: TGTGCCAGCAGGAACAGGGGATCTGGAAACACCATATATTTT. It yields the protein CASRNRGSGNTIYF.

CDR3 DNA: TGTGCCAGCAGCCAGACCTGGGACAAGGTTGGGGATCAGCCCCAGCATTTT. Protein product: CASSQTWDKVGDQPQHF. The chain links TRBV7-2 to TRBJ1-5, with a possible D match to TRBD1 (6 bases). Per the germline V gene, CDR1 is SGHTA and CDR2 is FQGNSA. Trimming removed 5 bases at V and 5 bases at J, with 22 bases between. CDR3 length equals 17 residues.

V usage is TRBV7-2 and J usage is TRBJ2-7, with 8 bases aligning to TRBD2. This CDR3 is built from 15 residues. With V trimmed by 4 bases and J by 2 bases, 7 bases remained unmatched. Germline V gene sequence: CDR1 SGHTA, CDR2 FQGNSA. CDR3 protein: CASSSHRAGAYEQYF. The CDR3, as DNA: TGTGCCAGCAGCTCCCACAGAGCGGGAGCCTACGAGCAGTACTTC.

The chain has TRBV7-6 and TRBJ1-2, with 7 bases fitting TRBD1. J was trimmed by 4 bases and V by 3 bases; bases with no gene match: 11. The CDR3 contains 16 residues. Germline values: CDR1 SGHVS, CDR2 FNYEAQ. CDR3 nucleotide sequence: TGTGCCAGCAGCTTCGGGACAATCAAGGGGGCCTATGGCTACACCTTC. It codes for CASSFGTIKGAYGYTF.

The CDR3 region is CASSFTRLTDTSDLCEKLFF. DNA for the CDR3: TGTGCCAGCAGTTTCACGCGTCTGACGGACACTTCCGACCTTTGCGAAAAACTGTTTTTT. The genes are TRBV28 and TRBJ1-4, with D possibly TRBD1 on 5 matching bases. Germline V CDR1 and CDR2: MDHEN, SYDVKM. Trimming cost V 3 bases and J 8 bases, with 31 bases left between them. This CDR3 contains 20 residues.

The V gene is TRBV14, the J gene TRBJ2-7; D is ambiguous. Deletions cut 6 bases from V and 2 bases from J, with 11 bases between. The CDR3 sequence is 13 residues long. Looked up from germline, CDR1 is SGHDN and CDR2 is FVKESK. CDR3 sequence (DNA): TGTGCCAGCAGAGGCCAGGCCCCCTACGAGCAGTACTTC. It specifies CASRGQAPYEQYF.

The genes are TRBV7-8 and TRBJ2-7, with D maybe TRBD1 (6 bases). Per the germline V gene, CDR1 is SGHVS and CDR2 is FQNEAQ. This CDR3 comprises 17 residues. V was trimmed by 3 bases and J by 2 bases, leaving 20 bases between them. The CDR3 DNA follows: TGTGCCAGCAGCTTCCGAGTCCCAGGGGATCCCACCTACGAGCAGTACTTC. It codes for CASSFRVPGDPTYEQYF.

V usage is TRBV18 and J usage is TRBJ2-7; D call uncertain. The germline V and J ends were trimmed by 1 base and 3 bases, with 4 bases remaining between them. Germline V CDR1 and CDR2: KGHSH, LQKENI. CDR3 length: 12 residues. This CDR3 is CASSPRDYEQYF. CDR3 in DNA: TGTGCCAGCTCACCACGGGACTACGAGCAGTACTTC. The full variable domain, in which reference TRBV18 and TRBJ2-7 provide the parts outside the CDR3, is NAGVMQNPRHLVRRRGQEARLRCSPMKGHSHVYWYRQLPEEGLKFMVYLQKENIIDESGMPKERFSAEFPKEGPSILRIQQVVRGDSAAYFCASSPRDYEQYFGPGTRLTVT.

The chain carries TRBV5-5 and TRBJ2-7, with 14 bases identical to TRBD2. Germline V gene data show CDR1 as SGHKS and CDR2 as YYEKEE (reference sequence). The J segment lost 7 bases and the V segment lost 3 bases, leaving 15 bases of the junction unmatched. This CDR3 spans 18 amino acids. CDR3 in amino acids: CASSSTQTSGRAYGEQYF. CDR3 nucleotide sequence: TGTGCCAGCAGCTCAACTCAGACTAGCGGGAGGGCCTATGGAGAGCAGTACTTC. Combining the CDR3 with reference TRBV5-5 and TRBJ2-7 gives the whole variable domain DAGVTQSPTHLIKTRGQQVTLRCSPISGHKSVSWYQQVLGQGPQFIFQYYEKEERGRGNFPDRFSARQFPNYSSELNVNALLLGDSALYLCASSSTQTSGRAYGEQYFGPGTRLTVT.

V is TRBV4-2 and J is TRBJ2-5; TRBD2 agrees at 14 bases. J gave up 5 bases and V 5 bases, and 13 bases lay outside the gene matches. The CDR3 contains 18 residues. CDR1 is LGHNA and CDR2 is YNFKEQ in the germline V gene. The CDR3 sequence is CASSSTGTSGSRGETQYF. CDR3 DNA: TGTGCCAGCAGCAGCACCGGGACTAGCGGGAGCCGCGGGGAGACCCAGTACTTC.

J is TRBJ2-1 and V is TRBV7-2; D is ambiguous. This CDR3 is built from 17 residues. CDR1 is SGHTA, CDR2 FQGNSA, per germline. V was trimmed by 2 bases and J by 7 bases, leaving 21 bases between them. The CDR3 reads CASSLPLSGVFTNEQFF. For the CDR3, the DNA is TGTGCCAGCAGCTTACCCCTCTCTGGGGTCTTTACAAATGAGCAGTTCTTC.

CDR3 in DNA: TGTGCCAGCAGCACCGCACGGGACGAGCAGTACTTC. This translates into CASSTARDEQYF. The V and J genes are TRBV6-5 and TRBJ2-7; D is uncertain. The CDR3 is 12 amino acids. Germline-derived CDR1 and CDR2 are MNHEY and SVGAGI. V was trimmed by 6 bases and J by 5 bases, leaving 11 bases between them.